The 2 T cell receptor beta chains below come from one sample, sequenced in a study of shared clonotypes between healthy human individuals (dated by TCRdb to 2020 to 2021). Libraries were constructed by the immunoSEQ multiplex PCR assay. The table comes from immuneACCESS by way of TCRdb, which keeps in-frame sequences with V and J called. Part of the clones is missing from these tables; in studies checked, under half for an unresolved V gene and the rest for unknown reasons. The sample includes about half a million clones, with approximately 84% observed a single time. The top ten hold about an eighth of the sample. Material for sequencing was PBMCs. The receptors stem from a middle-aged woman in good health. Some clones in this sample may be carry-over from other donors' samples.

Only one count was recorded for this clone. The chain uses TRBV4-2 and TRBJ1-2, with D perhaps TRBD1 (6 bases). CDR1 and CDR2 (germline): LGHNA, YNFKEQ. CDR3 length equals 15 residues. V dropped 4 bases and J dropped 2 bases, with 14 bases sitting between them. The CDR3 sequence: CASSPTRGPNYGYTF. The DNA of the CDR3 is TGTGCCAGCAGCCCGACCAGGGGCCCCAACTATGGCTACACCTTC.

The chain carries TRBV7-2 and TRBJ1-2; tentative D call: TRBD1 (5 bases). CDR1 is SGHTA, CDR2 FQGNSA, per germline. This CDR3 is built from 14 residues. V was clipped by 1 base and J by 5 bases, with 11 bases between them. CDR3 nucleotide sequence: TGTGCCAGCAGCTTAGAGGAGACAGCTTATGGCTACACCTTC. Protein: CASSLEETAYGYTF.